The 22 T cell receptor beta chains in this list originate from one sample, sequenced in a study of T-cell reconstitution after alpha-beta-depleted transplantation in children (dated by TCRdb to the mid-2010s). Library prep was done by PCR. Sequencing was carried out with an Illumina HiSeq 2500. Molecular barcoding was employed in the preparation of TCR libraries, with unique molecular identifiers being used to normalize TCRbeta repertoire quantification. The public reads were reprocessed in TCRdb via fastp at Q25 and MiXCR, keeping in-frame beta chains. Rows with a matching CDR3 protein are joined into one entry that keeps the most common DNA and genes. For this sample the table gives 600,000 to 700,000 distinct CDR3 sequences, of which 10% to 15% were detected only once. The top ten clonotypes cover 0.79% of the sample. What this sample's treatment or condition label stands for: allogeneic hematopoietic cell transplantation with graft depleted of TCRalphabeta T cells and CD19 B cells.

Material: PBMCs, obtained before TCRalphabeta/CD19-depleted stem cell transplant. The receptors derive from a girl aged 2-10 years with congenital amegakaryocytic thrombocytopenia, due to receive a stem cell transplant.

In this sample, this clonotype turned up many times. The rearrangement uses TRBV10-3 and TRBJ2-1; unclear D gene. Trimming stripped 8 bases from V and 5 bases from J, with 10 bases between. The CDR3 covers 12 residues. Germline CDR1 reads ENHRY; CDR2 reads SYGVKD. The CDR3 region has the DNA TGTGCCATCGGCAGAACCGACAATGAGCAGTTCTTC. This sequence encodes CAIGRTDNEQFF.

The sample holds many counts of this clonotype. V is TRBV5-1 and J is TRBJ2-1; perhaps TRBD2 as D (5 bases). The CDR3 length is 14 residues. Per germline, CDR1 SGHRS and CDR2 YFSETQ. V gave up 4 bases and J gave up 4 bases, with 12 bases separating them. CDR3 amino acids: CASSRLQGYNEQFF. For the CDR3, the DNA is TGCGCCAGCAGCCGACTACAAGGTTACAATGAGCAGTTCTTC.

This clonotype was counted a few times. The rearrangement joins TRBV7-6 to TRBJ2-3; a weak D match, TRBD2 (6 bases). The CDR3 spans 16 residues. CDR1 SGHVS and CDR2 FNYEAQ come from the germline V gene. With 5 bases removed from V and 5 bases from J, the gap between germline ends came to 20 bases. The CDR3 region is CASSDLGGGFGDTQYF. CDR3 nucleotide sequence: TGTGCCAGCAGCGACCTGGGGGGAGGTTTCGGAGATACGCAGTATTTT.

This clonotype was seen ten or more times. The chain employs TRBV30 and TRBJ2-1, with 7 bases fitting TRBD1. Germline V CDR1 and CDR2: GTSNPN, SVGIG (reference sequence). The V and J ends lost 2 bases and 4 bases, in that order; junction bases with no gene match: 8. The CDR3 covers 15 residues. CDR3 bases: TGTGCCTGGAGTCTGAGGACAGGAGCATACAATGAGCAGTTCTTC. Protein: CAWSLRTGAYNEQFF.

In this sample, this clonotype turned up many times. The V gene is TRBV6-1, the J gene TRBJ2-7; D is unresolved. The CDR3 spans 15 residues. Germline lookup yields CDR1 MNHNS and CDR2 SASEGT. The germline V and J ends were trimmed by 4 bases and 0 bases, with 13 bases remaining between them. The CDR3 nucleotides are TGTGCCAGCAGTGCCCAAATTTTAAACTCCTACGAGCAGTACTTC. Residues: CASSAQILNSYEQYF.

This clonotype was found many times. The CDR3 sequence is CSATDRSNQPQHF. CDR3 sequence (DNA): TGCAGTGCTACGGACAGAAGCAATCAGCCCCAGCATTTT. The chain couples TRBV20-1 to TRBJ1-5; a weak D match, TRBD1 (6 bases). The germline V gene has CDR1 DFQATT and CDR2 SNEGSKA (reference sequence). Trimming cost V 4 bases and J 1 base, with 8 bases left between them. This CDR3 is built from 13 residues.

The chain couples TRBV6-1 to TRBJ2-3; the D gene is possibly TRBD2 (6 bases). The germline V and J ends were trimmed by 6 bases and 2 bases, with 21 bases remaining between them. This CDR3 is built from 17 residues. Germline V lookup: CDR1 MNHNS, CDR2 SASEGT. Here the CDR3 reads CASRAFRGSGTTDTQYF. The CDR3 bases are TGTGCCAGCAGGGCCTTCCGTGGTAGCGGAACCACAGATACGCAGTATTTT.

The CDR3 sequence: CSASGTSGPFYNEQFF. As DNA, the CDR3 is TGCAGTGCTTCCGGGACTAGCGGGCCGTTCTACAATGAGCAGTTCTTC. The chain links TRBV20-1 to TRBJ2-1; 12 bases line up with TRBD2. The CDR3 contains 16 residues. V shed 5 bases and J 3 bases; nucleotides not matched to a gene: 8. The germline CDR1 and CDR2 sequences are DFQATT and SNEGSKA (reference sequence).

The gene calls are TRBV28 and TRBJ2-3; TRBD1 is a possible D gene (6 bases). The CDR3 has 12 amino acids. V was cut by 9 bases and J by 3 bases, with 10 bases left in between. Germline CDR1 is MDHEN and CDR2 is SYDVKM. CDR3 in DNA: TGTGCCAGTACGACAGGAACAGATACGCAGTATTTT. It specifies CASTTGTDTQYF.

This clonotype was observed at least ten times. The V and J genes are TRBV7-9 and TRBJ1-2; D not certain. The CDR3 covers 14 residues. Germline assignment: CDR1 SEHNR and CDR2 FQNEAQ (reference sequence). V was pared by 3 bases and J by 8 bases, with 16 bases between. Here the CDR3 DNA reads TGTGCCAGCAGCTTGGGCGAGGCCTCTGGAGGCTACACCTTC. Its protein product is CASSLGEASGGYTF.

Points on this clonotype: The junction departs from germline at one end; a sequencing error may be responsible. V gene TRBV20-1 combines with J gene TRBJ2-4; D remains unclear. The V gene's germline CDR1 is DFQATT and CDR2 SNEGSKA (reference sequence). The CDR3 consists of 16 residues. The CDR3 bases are TGCAGTGCTGACACATACCGTATCCAGGATAAAAACATTCAGCACTTC. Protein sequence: CSADTYRIQDKNIQHF.

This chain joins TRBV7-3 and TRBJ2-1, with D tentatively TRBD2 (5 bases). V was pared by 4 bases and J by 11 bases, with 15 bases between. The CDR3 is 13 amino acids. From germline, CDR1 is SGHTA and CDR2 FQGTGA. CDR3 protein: CASSSSLTGKQFF. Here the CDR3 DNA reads TGTGCCAGCAGCTCTAGCCTGACTGGAAAGCAGTTCTTC.

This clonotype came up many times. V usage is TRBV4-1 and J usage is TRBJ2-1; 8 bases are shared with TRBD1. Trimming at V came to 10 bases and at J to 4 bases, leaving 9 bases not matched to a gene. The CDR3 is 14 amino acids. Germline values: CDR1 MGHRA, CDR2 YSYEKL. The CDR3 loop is CANKGTGTYNEQFF. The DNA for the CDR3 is TGCGCCAACAAAGGGACAGGCACGTACAATGAGCAGTTCTTC.

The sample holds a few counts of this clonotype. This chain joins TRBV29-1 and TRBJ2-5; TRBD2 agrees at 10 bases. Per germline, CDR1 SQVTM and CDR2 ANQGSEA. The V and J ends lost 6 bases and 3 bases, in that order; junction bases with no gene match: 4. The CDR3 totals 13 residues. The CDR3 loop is CSVGLAIEETQYF. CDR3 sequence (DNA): TGCAGCGTGGGACTAGCGATTGAAGAGACCCAGTACTTC.

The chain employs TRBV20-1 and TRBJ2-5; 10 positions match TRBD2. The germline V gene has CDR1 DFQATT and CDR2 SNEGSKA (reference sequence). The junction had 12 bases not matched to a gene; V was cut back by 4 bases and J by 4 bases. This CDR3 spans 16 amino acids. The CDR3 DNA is TGCAGTGCTATCTTATGGGGGCTAGCGGGAGTAGAGACCCAGTACTTC. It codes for CSAILWGLAGVETQYF.

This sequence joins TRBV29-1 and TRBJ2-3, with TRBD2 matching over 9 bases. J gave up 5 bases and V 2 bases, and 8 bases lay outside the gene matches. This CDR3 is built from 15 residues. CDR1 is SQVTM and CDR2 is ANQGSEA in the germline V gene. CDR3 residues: CSVESAGGPLDTQYF. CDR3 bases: TGCAGCGTTGAATCTGCGGGAGGGCCCTTAGATACGCAGTATTTT.

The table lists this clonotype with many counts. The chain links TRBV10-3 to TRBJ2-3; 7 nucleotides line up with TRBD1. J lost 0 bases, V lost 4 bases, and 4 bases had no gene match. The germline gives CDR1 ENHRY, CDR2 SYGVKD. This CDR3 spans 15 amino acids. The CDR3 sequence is CAISGRGLSTDTQYF. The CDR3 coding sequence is TGTGCCATCAGTGGAAGGGGGCTTAGCACAGATACGCAGTATTTT.

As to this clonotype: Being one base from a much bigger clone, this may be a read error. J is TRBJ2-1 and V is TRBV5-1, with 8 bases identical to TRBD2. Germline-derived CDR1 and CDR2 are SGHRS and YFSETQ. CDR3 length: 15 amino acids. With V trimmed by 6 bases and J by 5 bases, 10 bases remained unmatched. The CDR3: CASNKGGRNHNEQFF. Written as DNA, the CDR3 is TGCGCCAGCAACAAAGGCGGGAGGAACCACAATGAGCAGTTCTTC. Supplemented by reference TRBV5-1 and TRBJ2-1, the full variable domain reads KAGVTQTPRYLIKTRGQQVTLSCSPISGHRSVSWYQQTPGQGLQFLFEYFSETQRNKGNFPGRFSGRQFSNSRSEMNVSTLELGDSALYLCASNKGGRNHNEQFFGPGTRLTVL.

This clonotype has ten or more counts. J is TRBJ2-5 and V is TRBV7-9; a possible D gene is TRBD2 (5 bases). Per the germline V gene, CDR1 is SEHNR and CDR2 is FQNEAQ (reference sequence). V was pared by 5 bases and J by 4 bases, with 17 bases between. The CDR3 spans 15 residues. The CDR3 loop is CASSLLPEVGETQYF. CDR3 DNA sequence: TGTGCCAGCAGCCTCCTCCCGGAGGTCGGAGAGACCCAGTACTTC.

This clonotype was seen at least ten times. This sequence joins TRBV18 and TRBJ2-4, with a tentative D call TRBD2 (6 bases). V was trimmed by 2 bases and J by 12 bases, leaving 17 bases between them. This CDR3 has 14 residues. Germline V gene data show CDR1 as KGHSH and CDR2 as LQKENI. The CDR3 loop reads CASSPARTTSDQYF. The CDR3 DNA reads TGTGCCAGCTCACCAGCGCGGACTACCTCGGATCAGTACTTC.

CDR3 sequence reads: CASSLSPGQGSYEQYF. The DNA for the CDR3 is TGTGCCAGCAGTTTATCCCCGGGACAGGGATCCTACGAGCAGTACTTC. The J gene is TRBJ2-7, the V gene TRBV27; 9 bases fit TRBD1. The CDR3 sequence is 16 residues long. J gave up 1 base and V 0 bases, and 4 bases lay outside the gene matches. Germline values: CDR1 MNHEY, CDR2 SMNVEV (reference sequence).

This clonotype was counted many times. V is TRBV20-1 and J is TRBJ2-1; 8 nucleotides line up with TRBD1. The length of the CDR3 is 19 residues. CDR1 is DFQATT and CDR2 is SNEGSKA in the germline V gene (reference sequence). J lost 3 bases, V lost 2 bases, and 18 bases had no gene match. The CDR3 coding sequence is TGCAGTGCTAGAAATCCTCGACAGGGGACGTCAGACTACTACAATGAGCAGTTCTTC. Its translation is CSARNPRQGTSDYYNEQFF.